Here is one T cell receptor (beta chain) with its context. At one boundary the junction diverges from the germline segment, which might be a read error. The data stem from a study of cytomegalovirus exposure and HLA in healthy donors. Vbeta (60) and Jbeta (13) primers were used in the PCR. TCRdb's copy holds only in-frame clones and misses some; the assay was immunoSEQ multiplex PCR. This sample has 150,000 or so clones, with about 80% found just once. The sample comprised PBMCs. This TCR was sampled from a man aged 25-45 years in good health and CMV-seropositive.

CDR3 sequence: CSSSFRDTEAFF. In DNA, the CDR3 is TGTTCCAGCAGCTTCCGAGACACTGAAGCTTTCTTT. This rearrangement joins TRBV7-9 to TRBJ1-1; no firm D call. Germline assignment: CDR1 SEHNR and CDR2 FQNEAQ (reference sequence). This CDR3 region has 12 residues.